Listed below are T cell receptor beta chains from one sample, sequenced in a study of blood T cell repertoires in COVID-19. Sequencing used immunoSEQ multiplex PCR; TCRdb keeps in-frame clones, though not all of them. The sample yields 200,000 or so clones, roughly 80% seen once. The sample was peripheral blood. These receptors were obtained from a woman aged 30 to 39 with acute or convalescent COVID-19. Both conserved end residues are part of each CDR3. A D gene is named only where the DNA matches it firmly. Rows may omit the clone size; those that give it use once, few, many or a size class.

j_gene,abundance,v_gene,d_gene,CDR3nt,CDR3aa
TRBJ2-4,.,TRBV2,.,TGTGCCAGCAGTGCAGGGCCGGGGGTTCTTCAGTACTTC,CASSAGPGVLQYF
TRBJ1-1,.,TRBV7-2,.,TGTGCCAGCGCCTTCCCCCCGGCAGGGGTTGAAGCTTTCTTT,CASAFPPAGVEAFF
TRBJ2-2,.,TRBV29-1,TRBD2,TGCAGTGGGGTGGCGGGAGGGAACACCGGGGAGCTGTTTTTT,CSGVAGGNTGELFF
TRBJ1-4,.,TRBV28,TRBD1,TGTGCCAGCAGTCCACTCCGGGACAGGGGGGGAACAACTAATGAAAAACTGTTTTTT,CASSPLRDRGGTTNEKLFF
TRBJ1-6,.,TRBV2,.,TGTGCCAGCATACGGGGGGATAATTCACCCCTCCACTTT,CASIRGDNSPLHF
TRBJ2-2,.,TRBV11-1,.,TGTGCCAGCAGCCTGGGACTTCCTACCGGGGAGCTGTTTTTT,CASSLGLPTGELFF
TRBJ1-1,.,TRBV28,TRBD1,TGTGCCAGCAGTGCGAGGACAGGGAAAGCTTTCTTT,CASSARTGKAFF
TRBJ2-7,.,TRBV10-3,.,TGTGCCATCAGTGGGGGCTACTCCTACGAGCAGTACTTC,CAISGGYSYEQYF
TRBJ2-2,.,TRBV11-2,TRBD2,TGTGCCAGCAGCCTCCGGGGGACAAGCGGGAGGGCCCCCGGGGAGCTGTTTTTT,CASSLRGTSGRAPGELFF
TRBJ2-3,once,TRBV27,.,TGTGCCAGCAGTTTTCGAGGGAGGGGGAGCGCAGATACGCAGTATTTT,CASSFRGRGSADTQYF
TRBJ2-1,.,TRBV10-3,TRBD2,TGTGCCATCAGTGAAGGGACTAGCGGGAGTAATGAGCAGTTCTTC,CAISEGTSGSNEQFF
TRBJ2-7,.,TRBV11-2,TRBD1,TGTGCCAGCCGGGACAGGGGGCCCCTCGGCTCCTACGAGCAGTACTTC,CASRDRGPLGSYEQYF
TRBJ2-5,.,TRBV27,TRBD2,TGTGCCAGCAGTGCCCGGACTAGCGGGAGAGGACGTCCGCACTTC,CASSARTSGRGRPHF
TRBJ1-2,.,TRBV19,.,TGTGCCAGTAGTTTCCGGGGGGTCGATTATGGCTACACCTTC,CASSFRGVDYGYTF
TRBJ2-6,once,TRBV25-1,TRBD2,TGTGCCAGCAGTGTTGCGGGAGCAGCTGGGGCCAACGTCCTGACTTTC,CASSVAGAAGANVLTF
TRBJ2-2,.,TRBV7-2,.,TGTGCCAGCAGCTCCTGGGTGAGGCCGGGCGGGGAGCTGTTTTTT,CASSSWVRPGGELFF
TRBJ2-1,.,TRBV27,TRBD1,TGTGCCAGCAGTACGACAGGGATCTCCTACAATGAGCAGTTCTTC,CASSTTGISYNEQFF
TRBJ1-2,.,TRBV7-2,.,TGTGCCAGCAGCCTCAAGGAGGGCTACACCTTC,CASSLKEGYTF
TRBJ2-7,once,TRBV5-4,.,TGTGCCAGCAGCTTGGGTCAGGGGTCGAGGTCGAAGAACGAGCAGTACTTC,CASSLGQGSRSKNEQYF
TRBJ2-5,.,TRBV11-3,.,TGTGCCAGCAGCTTAGGGGGGCAGGTGGAAGAGACCCAGTACTTC,CASSLGGQVEETQYF
TRBJ1-1,once,TRBV19,.,TGTGCCAGTAGTATGTCTCTGAACACTGAAGCTTTCTTT,CASSMSLNTEAFF
TRBJ1-1,.,TRBV5-1,.,TGCGCCAGCTGCCCCGGAGGTTCAGCTGAAGCTTTCTTT,CASCPGGSAEAFF
TRBJ2-7,.,TRBV28,TRBD1,TGTGCCAGCAGTTTGTCGGGACAGGGAGGCTACGAGCAGTACTTC,CASSLSGQGGYEQYF
TRBJ2-1,.,TRBV7-3,.,TGTGCCAGCAGCTTAGTGGGGGGTGAGCAGTTCTTC,CASSLVGGEQFF
TRBJ1-4,.,TRBV4-1,.,TGCGCCAGCAGCCAAGGGGGGGGTTTTAATGAAAAACTGTTTTTT,CASSQGGGFNEKLFF
TRBJ2-7,.,TRBV29-1,.,TGCAGCGTCCTGACAGGCCCCTACGAGCAGTACTTC,CSVLTGPYEQYF
TRBJ2-5,.,TRBV28,.,TGTGCCAGCAGTCTCGGACTGCAAGAGACCCAGTACTTC,CASSLGLQETQYF
TRBJ2-2,.,TRBV5-1,.,TGCGCCAGCAAGACAGCCGGGACACCCGGGGAGCTGTTTTTT,CASKTAGTPGELFF
TRBJ2-7,.,TRBV11-2,TRBD1,TGTGCCAGCAGACATCACAGGGGGCTACGATACGAGCAGTACTTC,CASRHHRGLRYEQYF
TRBJ1-1,.,TRBV29-1,TRBD1,TGCAGCGTCTGGGCGACCGGGACAGGGAACACTGAAGCTTTCTTT,CSVWATGTGNTEAFF
TRBJ2-2,.,TRBV4-3,TRBD2,TGCGCCAGCAGCCAAGCATTGCGGGGGGCAACTAGGTTAACCGGGGAGCTGTTTTTT,CASSQALRGATRLTGELFF
TRBJ2-7,.,TRBV6-2/TRBV6-3,TRBD1,TGTGCCAGCAGTTTTTCCGGACAGGGTAACGAGCAGTACTTC,CASSFSGQGNEQYF
TRBJ2-1,.,TRBV7-9,TRBD1,TGTGCCAGCAGCCTACCGGGACAGGGATGGAATGAGCAGTTCTTC,CASSLPGQGWNEQFF
TRBJ1-6,.,TRBV5-4,.,TGTGCCAGCAGCTCCTCACAAAATTCACCCCTCCACTTT,CASSSSQNSPLHF
TRBJ2-3,.,TRBV27,TRBD2,TGTGCCAGCGAGACTAGCGGGAGAACAGATACGCAGTATTTT,CASETSGRTDTQYF
TRBJ2-7,once,TRBV6-6,TRBD1,TGTGCCAGCAGAGTATCACAGGGGGCCTACGAGCAGTACTTC,CASRVSQGAYEQYF
TRBJ2-5,.,TRBV5-4,TRBD2,TGTGCCAGCAGCTTGGGGGGTCAGGGAGGGACAGAGACCCAGTACTTC,CASSLGGQGGTETQYF
TRBJ2-3,.,TRBV7-3,TRBD1,TGTGCCAGCAGCCCATGGGACAGGGGATTTGGGTCACACGAGGTAGATACGCAGTATTTT,CASSPWDRGFGSHEVDTQYF
TRBJ2-2,.,TRBV19,.,TGTGCCAGTACAGGGATAAACACCGGGGAGCTGTTTTTT,CASTGINTGELFF
TRBJ1-2,.,TRBV28,TRBD1,TGTGCCAGCAGCCCAGACAGGGGAACTAACTATGGCTACACCTTC,CASSPDRGTNYGYTF
TRBJ2-5,many,TRBV11-2,.,TGTGCCAGCAGCTTAGCCGGGGGGCAGGGGGAGACCCAGTACTTC,CASSLAGGQGETQYF
TRBJ2-1,.,TRBV18,TRBD1,TGTGCCAGCTCACCTCGGGACAGTTTATACAATGAGCAGTTCTTC,CASSPRDSLYNEQFF
TRBJ1-6,.,TRBV7-9,.,TGTGCCAGCAGCTTAGGGGAGGGCCCACGGTCACCCCTCCACTTT,CASSLGEGPRSPLHF
TRBJ2-1,once,TRBV28,TRBD2,TGTGCCAGCAGTTTGCGGGAGCGGGGGGGATACAATGAGCAGTTCTTC,CASSLRERGGYNEQFF
TRBJ2-5,.,TRBV2,TRBD1,TGTGCCAGCAGCGGCTCAGGGGGCCAAGAGACCCAGTACTTC,CASSGSGGQETQYF
TRBJ1-1,.,TRBV7-2,.,TGTGCCAGCAGCCCCCGGGGGGCGCAGGTGGGCGAGGAAGCTTTCTTT,CASSPRGAQVGEEAFF
TRBJ2-5,.,TRBV7-2,TRBD2,TGTGCCAGCAGCTTAGACGGGGGAGGGGAGACCCAGTACTTC,CASSLDGGGETQYF
TRBJ2-1,.,TRBV30,TRBD2,TGTGCCTGGAGTGCTCGCGGGAGGGTCGGCAATGAGCAGTTCTTC,CAWSARGRVGNEQFF
TRBJ2-7,.,TRBV10-3,.,TGTGCCATCAGTGACTCACTAGTTCGGGACGAGCAGTACTTC,CAISDSLVRDEQYF
TRBJ1-1,.,TRBV7-8,.,TGTGCCAGCAGCTTATCCGGACAGTTTAACACTGAAGCTTTCTTT,CASSLSGQFNTEAFF
TRBJ2-3,.,TRBV2,TRBD1,TGTGCCAGCAGCGGAGACAGGGGCGGCACAGATACGCAGTATTTT,CASSGDRGGTDTQYF
TRBJ2-7,.,TRBV10-3,.,TGTGCCATCAGTGTATACCCACCGAGCTCCTACGAGCAGTACTTC,CAISVYPPSSYEQYF
TRBJ1-5,.,TRBV4-2,TRBD1,TGTGCCAGCAGCCAAGACTCGACCGGACAGGTAAACCAGCCCCAGCATTTT,CASSQDSTGQVNQPQHF
TRBJ2-7,.,TRBV7-2,.,TGTGCCAGCAGCTTCGGCGGGGTAACCTACGAGCAGTACTTC,CASSFGGVTYEQYF